Sequencing of this T cell receptor beta chain was carried out in a study of blood T cell repertoires in COVID-19. Across the study: Samples taken during acute and convalescent COVID-19 were collected in the United States, Italy and Spain.

Membership in each cohort depended on participant-reported clinical history. Contact with a PCR-confirmed or clinician-diagnosed COVID-19 case occurred within 2 weeks of entry. Original handling: Estimation of nucleated cell counts relied on the amplification of reference gene primers. Measured with immunoSEQ multiplex PCR; TCRdb has only the in-frame clones, and not every one. The D gene and trimming were derived from the DNA, and the V and J assignments and clone size from that table. The sample lists 200,000 to 250,000 clones, approximately 88% occurring once. Trimming pared 0 bases from V and 4 bases from J, leaving 12 bases between. The CDR3 has 15 residues. Germline V CDR1 and CDR2: SGHNT, YYREEE (reference sequence).

The sequenced sample consisted of PBMCs or T cells enriched from blood (not recorded which). This TCR derives from a woman aged 25 to 45 who had been exposed to COVID-19. The V and J genes are TRBV5-4 and TRBJ2-3; possibly TRBD2 for D (5 bases). The CDR3 is CASSLGARESDTQYF. The CDR3, as DNA: TGTGCCAGCAGCTTGGGGGCGAGGGAGTCAGATACGCAGTATTTT.